Listed here are 22 T cell receptor beta chains from one sample, sequenced in a study of blood T cell repertoires in COVID-19 (dated by TCRdb to 2020 to 2021). Receptor amplification or capture employed the immunoSEQ multiplex PCR assay. The immuneACCESS repertoire file appears here via TCRdb, limited to in-frame rearrangements. These files lack a portion of the clones; in checked studies, under half of the deficit traces to unresolved V genes, and the cause of the others is not known. The sample profile shows about 220,000 clones; 70% to 85% of them were found once. The top ten hold approximately 3.1% of the sample. The sequenced sample was PBMCs or T cells enriched from blood (not recorded which). The receptors originated from a woman in her sixties who had recovered from COVID-19.

The rearrangement joins TRBV7-9 to TRBJ1-2; D remains ambiguous. This CDR3 has 16 residues. Trimming cost V 1 base and J 0 bases, with 12 bases left between them. Germline assignment: CDR1 SEHNR and CDR2 FQNEAQ (reference sequence). CDR3: CASSLGRADSNYGYTF. As DNA, the CDR3 is TGTGCCAGCAGCTTAGGGCGGGCAGACTCTAACTATGGCTACACCTTC.

The gene calls are TRBV6-5 and TRBJ1-1; 7 bases are shared with TRBD1. V lost 5 bases, J lost 4 bases, and 4 bases stayed unmatched. Germline V lookup: CDR1 MNHEY, CDR2 SVGAGI. This CDR3 spans 13 amino acids. The CDR3: CASSNRGATEAFF. DNA for the CDR3: TGTGCCAGCAGTAACAGGGGTGCCACTGAAGCTTTCTTT.

The chain recombines TRBV27 with TRBJ1-5; D call uncertain. The V and J ends lost 5 bases and 0 bases respectively, with 11 bases between them. The CDR3 runs to 15 residues. Germline V CDR1 and CDR2: MNHEY, SMNVEV (reference sequence). CDR3 sequence (DNA): TGTGCCAGCAGTAACCGGGGATTTAGCAATCAGCCCCAGCATTTT. Its translation is CASSNRGFSNQPQHF.

The chain employs TRBV19 and TRBJ2-2; TRBD2 aligns across 12 bases. The CDR3 length is 18 residues. CDR1 is LNHDA, CDR2 SQIVND, per germline (reference sequence). V lost 4 bases, J lost 4 bases, and 10 bases stayed unmatched. The CDR3 DNA reads as TGTGCCAGTAGTACTCAGACTAGCGGGAGCCCACTCACCGGGGAGCTGTTTTTT. It specifies CASSTQTSGSPLTGELFF.

This sequence joins TRBV7-2 and TRBJ1-1; 7 nucleotides agree with TRBD1. V shed 4 bases, J shed 8 bases, and the junction held 7 bases outside the gene matches. CDR1 is SGHTA, CDR2 FQGNSA, per germline. This CDR3 contains 13 residues. The CDR3 DNA sequence: TGTGCCAGCAGCTCGCGACAGGGCTGGGAAGCTTTCTTT. Translating gives CASSSRQGWEAFF.

The chain couples TRBV6-5 to TRBJ1-1, with a weak D call TRBD1 (5 bases). CDR1 and CDR2 (germline): MNHEY, SVGAGI. Trimming shortened V by 4 bases and J by 2 bases, and 11 bases separated the two germline ends. CDR3 length: 14 amino acids. CDR3 region: CASSSRQSNTEAFF. CDR3 sequence (DNA): TGTGCCAGCAGTTCAAGACAGAGCAACACTGAAGCTTTCTTT.

The rearrangement joins TRBV29-1 to TRBJ1-1; 7 bases fit TRBD1. From germline, CDR1 is SQVTM and CDR2 ANQGSEA. V was clipped by 1 base and J by 5 bases; unmatched bases: 7. The CDR3 is 14 amino acids. The CDR3: CSVEVAGGFTEAFF. The CDR3 region has the DNA TGCAGCGTTGAAGTCGCAGGGGGGTTTACTGAAGCTTTCTTT.

The V and J genes are TRBV11-2 and TRBJ2-5; no firm D call. This CDR3 has 15 residues. The V end lost 4 bases, the J end lost 2 bases, and 14 bases lay between the germline ends. Germline loops: CDR1 SGHAT, CDR2 FQNNGV. In DNA form, the CDR3 reads TGTGCCAGCAGCTCCTACCTAGTGACTCAAGAGACCCAGTACTTC. The encoded protein is CASSSYLVTQETQYF.

This clone has only a few counts. The chain is built from TRBV11-3 and TRBJ2-2; D uncertain. The length of the CDR3 is 12 residues. V was shortened by 7 bases and J by 2 bases, with 5 bases between the two germline ends. The V gene's germline CDR1 is SGHNT and CDR2 YENEEA. CDR3 DNA sequence: TGTGCCAGCAAACAAAACACCGGGGAGCTGTTTTTT. It specifies CASKQNTGELFF.

This clone was counted only a few times. This CDR3 reads CASSPGVSSGEAFF. DNA for the CDR3: TGTGCCAGCAGCCCGGGGGTTAGTTCGGGTGAAGCTTTCTTT. The chain combines TRBV4-2 with TRBJ1-1, with D maybe TRBD1 (5 bases). Trimming pared 4 bases from V and 7 bases from J, leaving 16 bases between. The CDR3 runs 14 residues. Germline V gene lookup returns CDR1 LGHNA and CDR2 YNFKEQ.

V and J are TRBV7-9 and TRBJ2-7; D possibly corresponds to TRBD2 (5 bases). V lost 4 bases and J 5 bases, leaving 9 bases between the germline ends. The CDR3 sequence is 12 residues long. The V gene's germline CDR1 is SEHNR and CDR2 FQNEAQ (reference sequence). Here the CDR3 DNA reads TGTGCCAGCAGCTCGATTAGCGACGAGCAGTACTTC. Its protein is CASSSISDEQYF.

V gene TRBV29-1 combines with J gene TRBJ1-2; 8 positions match TRBD1. The CDR3 is made up of 15 amino acids. CDR1 and CDR2 from the germline V gene are SQVTM and ANQGSEA. The V gene end was trimmed by 1 base and the J gene end by 4 bases; junction bases not matched to a gene: 8. Here the CDR3 reads CSVEAQQGVIYGYTF. DNA for the CDR3: TGCAGCGTTGAAGCCCAACAGGGGGTAATCTATGGCTACACCTTC.

V gene TRBV5-1 combines with J gene TRBJ2-7; 7 bases are a match to TRBD1. V dropped 2 bases and J dropped 3; count of bases not matched to a gene: 8. CDR1 is SGHRS and CDR2 is YFSETQ in the germline V gene. This CDR3 has 15 amino acids. The CDR3, as DNA: TGCGCCAGCAGCTTAGGGGGCGCGGCTTTCTACGAGCAGTACTTC. Translated, it gives CASSLGGAAFYEQYF.

The rearrangement links TRBV6-5 to TRBJ1-6; 7 bases fit TRBD1. CDR1 and CDR2 (germline): MNHEY, SVGAGI. The CDR3 loop spans 13 amino acids. V lost 10 bases and J lost 3; bases outside the gene matches: 3. CDR3 sequence (DNA): TGTGCCACCGGACAGGACTATAATTCACCCCTCCACTTT. Amino acid sequence: CATGQDYNSPLHF.

J is TRBJ2-1 and V is TRBV7-2, with 8 bases aligning to TRBD2. This CDR3 region has 15 residues. V shed 3 bases and J 2 bases; nucleotides not matched to a gene: 3. CDR1 is SGHTA and CDR2 is FQGNSA in the germline V gene. DNA of the CDR3: TGTGCCAGCAGCTTCGGGGGGGACGCCTACAATGAGCAGTTCTTC. Translated: CASSFGGDAYNEQFF.

This clone was counted a single time. CDR3 sequence reads: CASNRPARADTQYF. The CDR3 DNA reads as TGTGCCAGCAACCGCCCTGCACGAGCAGATACGCAGTATTTT. V usage is TRBV6-5 and J usage is TRBJ2-3, with D uncertain. CDR1 MNHEY and CDR2 SVGAGI come from the germline V gene. Trimming pared 7 bases from V and 4 bases from J, leaving 15 bases between. This CDR3 contains 14 residues.

The V call is TRBV25-1, the J call TRBJ1-4; 8 bases match TRBD1. Germline assignment: CDR1 MGHDK and CDR2 SYGVNS. This CDR3 spans 15 amino acids. J was trimmed by 1 base and V by 4 bases; bases with no gene match: 2. The DNA of the CDR3 is TGTGCCAGCAGTGCACAGGGGGTAACTAATGAAAAACTGTTTTTT. Translation gives CASSAQGVTNEKLFF.

This clone appeared a single time. The V gene is TRBV10-2, the J gene TRBJ2-6, with 7 bases that match TRBD1. The J segment lost 4 bases and the V segment lost 6 bases, leaving 12 bases of the junction unmatched. CDR1 and CDR2 (germline): WSHSY, SAAADI. This CDR3 has 17 residues. This CDR3 is CASSPDRTYTGANVLTF. The DNA for the CDR3 is TGCGCCAGCAGCCCGGACAGGACCTATACCGGGGCCAACGTCCTGACTTTC.

The chain uses TRBV27 and TRBJ2-1, with 8 bases matching TRBD2. The V gene's germline CDR1 is MNHEY and CDR2 SMNVEV (reference sequence). This CDR3 region has 14 residues. V gave up 6 bases and J gave up 3 bases; unmatched junction bases: 4. The CDR3 protein is CASRLAGNYNEQFF. The DNA for the CDR3 is TGTGCCAGCAGGTTAGCGGGGAACTACAATGAGCAGTTCTTC.

In its sample, this clone was seen a few times. The rearrangement joins TRBV18 to TRBJ1-4, with 7 positions matching TRBD1. This CDR3 region has 18 residues. Germline V lookup: CDR1 KGHSH, CDR2 LQKENI. V dropped 5 bases and J dropped 1; count of bases not matched to a gene: 13. CDR3 bases: TGTGCCAGCTCAACTGACAGGGACGTAGGTGTAACTAATGAAAAACTGTTTTTT. Its protein product is CASSTDRDVGVTNEKLFF.

The chain has TRBV7-3 and TRBJ1-1; possibly TRBD1 for D (6 bases). Deletions cut 5 bases from V and 4 bases from J, with 11 bases between. This CDR3 has 13 residues. Looked up from germline, CDR1 is SGHTA and CDR2 is FQGTGA. The CDR3 DNA is TGTGCCAGCAGCGTTTCAGGGGCCACTGAAGCTTTCTTT. Protein sequence: CASSVSGATEAFF. Drawing the rest from reference TRBV7-3 and TRBJ1-1, the complete variable domain is GAGVSQTPSNKVTEKGKYVELRCDPISGHTALYWYRQSLGQGPEFLIYFQGTGAADDSGLPNDRFFAVRPEGSVSTLKIQRTERGDSAVYLCASSVSGATEAFFGQGTRLTVV.

The V and J genes are TRBV7-8 and TRBJ1-6, with 10 positions matching TRBD1. CDR3 length: 14 residues. V gave up 5 bases and J gave up 8 bases; unmatched junction bases: 3. The germline gives CDR1 SGHVS, CDR2 FQNEAQ. In DNA, the CDR3 is TGTGCCAGCAGCCGGACAGGGGGGGATTCACCCCTCCACTTT. Protein product: CASSRTGGDSPLHF. The full variable domain, with the rest looked up from reference TRBV7-8 and TRBJ1-6, is GAGVSQSPRYKVAKRGQDVALRCDPISGHVSLFWYQQALGQGPEFLTYFQNEAQLDKSGLPSDRFFAERPEGSVSTLKIQRTQQEDSAVYLCASSRTGGDSPLHFGNGTRLTVT.